This TCR beta chain was documented in a study of blood T cell repertoires in COVID-19. Across the whole study: Nucleic acid was either cDNA or gDNA, and it came from T cells, B-cell-depleted T cells, or PBMCs.

Original processing methods: Scientists estimated how many nucleated cells there were by amplifying reference gene primers. Using immunoSEQ multiplex PCR, the repertoire was profiled, and TCRdb retains in-frame clones only, with some absent. V, J and clone size are those of that table, while D and trimming were read from the DNA. The repertoire has 52,000 or so clones, about 92% of them found once; the top ten carry about 3.1%. The CDR3 sequence is 16 residues long. The germline V gene has CDR1 SGHRS and CDR2 YFSETQ. V was pared by 3 bases and J by 1 base, with 4 bases of the junction left unmatched.

The genes are TRBV5-1 and TRBJ2-3, with 11 bases aligning to TRBD2. The sequence was obtained from a human donor in a cohort sampled during active COVID-19. Input material: peripheral blood. The CDR3 sequence: CASSSNSGGGTDTQYF. CDR3 nucleotide sequence: TGCGCCAGCAGCTCAAATAGCGGGGGGGGCACAGATACGCAGTATTTT.